A single sample is the source of the 15 T cell receptor beta chains below, sequenced in a study of radiation and T cells in renal cell carcinoma. The time point is: blood 2 weeks post-SBRT. The treatment was: 15 Gy SBRT to primary tumor, nephrectomy 4 weeks later. Profiling relied on immunoSEQ multiplex PCR, and the TCRdb table lists in-frame clones only, not all of them. The table lists 100,000 to 150,000 clones, more than 75% of them singletons. This specimen was blood, taken from a patient whose treatment included radiotherapy and nephrectomy. The receptors originated from a woman between 65 and 79 years old with renal cell carcinoma.

The chain combines TRBV7-9 with TRBJ2-3; D is perhaps TRBD1 or TRBD2 (5 bases each). V lost 5 bases to trimming and J lost 11 bases, with 17 bases between them. Germline CDR1 SEHNR, CDR2 FQNEAQ (reference sequence). The CDR3 is 13 residues long. CDR3 sequence reads: CASSQGHRDGQYF. The CDR3 nucleotides are TGTGCCAGCAGCCAGGGTCATCGGGACGGGCAGTATTTT.

The chain has TRBV29-1 and TRBJ2-3; D might be TRBD2 (5 bases). V lost 3 bases and J 4 bases, leaving 8 bases between the germline ends. Germline-derived CDR1 and CDR2 are SQVTM and ANQGSEA. This CDR3 spans 12 amino acids. CDR3 sequence (DNA): TGCAGCGTTGAGGGTAGCGCAGATACGCAGTATTTT. The encoded protein is CSVEGSADTQYF.

The chain couples TRBV9 to TRBJ2-3; 8 bases agree with TRBD2. This CDR3 region has 19 residues. Germline V gene data show CDR1 as SGDLS and CDR2 as YYNGEE. Trimming cost V 0 bases and J 2 bases; bases outside gene matches: 14. The CDR3, as DNA: TGTGCCAGCAGCGTAGAGGGAGCGGGGGAGTGGTATAACACAGATACGCAGTATTTT. Residues: CASSVEGAGEWYNTDTQYF.

The V and J genes are TRBV5-1 and TRBJ2-7; 7 nucleotides match TRBD2. The CDR3 runs to 13 residues. Germline V gives CDR1 SGHRS, CDR2 YFSETQ. V gave up 4 bases and J gave up 4 bases; unmatched junction bases: 5. DNA of the CDR3: TGCGCCAGCAGCGCGGGGGTCCGTTACGAGCAGTACTTC. It yields the protein CASSAGVRYEQYF.

The chain links TRBV28 to TRBJ2-5, with 10 bases identical to TRBD1. CDR1 MDHEN and CDR2 SYDVKM come from the germline V gene. This CDR3 is built from 15 residues. Trimming cost V 5 bases and J 2 bases; bases outside gene matches: 5. The CDR3, as DNA: TGTGCCAGCAGTACAGAGGGACAGGGGCAAGAGACCCAGTACTTC. Translation gives CASSTEGQGQETQYF.

The rearrangement joins TRBV20-1 to TRBJ2-1, with D unclear. Germline loops: CDR1 DFQATT, CDR2 SNEGSKA (reference sequence). Trimming cost V 7 bases and J 10 bases, with 5 bases left between them. The CDR3 length is 8 residues. CDR3 nucleotides: TGCAGTGGTGGGGAGCAGTTCTTC. This translates into CSGGEQFF.

This clone was observed once. V gene TRBV5-1 combines with J gene TRBJ2-7, with D possibly matching TRBD1 (6 bases). V was trimmed by 4 bases and J by 1 base, leaving 18 bases between them. This CDR3 spans 16 amino acids. Germline V lookup: CDR1 SGHRS, CDR2 YFSETQ. The CDR3 nucleotides are TGCGCCAGCAGCATAGACACAGGGAAACGATCCTACGAGCAGTACTTC. It encodes CASSIDTGKRSYEQYF.

This clone was detected only once. V is TRBV5-4 and J is TRBJ2-7; either TRBD1 or TRBD2 may fit D (5 bases each). V was trimmed by 0 bases and J by 3 bases, leaving 10 bases between them. CDR1 SGHNT and CDR2 YYREEE come from the germline V gene (reference sequence). The CDR3 runs to 14 residues. CDR3 bases: TGTGCCAGCAGCTTGGAAGGGACCCTCTACGAGCAGTACTTC. This translates into CASSLEGTLYEQYF.

Written as DNA, the CDR3 is TGTGCCAGCAGCCCATATACCGGGACAGGGTTTTTAGATACGCAGTATTTT. This translates into CASSPYTGTGFLDTQYF. V is TRBV7-2 and J is TRBJ2-3; the match to TRBD1 covers 9 bases. The CDR3 covers 17 residues. The V segment lost 5 bases and the J segment 5 bases; nucleotides outside the gene matches: 14. From germline, CDR1 is SGHTA and CDR2 FQGNSA.

The chain has TRBV5-1 and TRBJ2-2; TRBD1 might be the D (6 bases). The V end lost 2 bases, the J end lost 5 bases, and 7 bases lay between the germline ends. Germline CDR1 SGHRS, CDR2 YFSETQ. CDR3 length: 13 residues. The CDR3: CASSLGQTGELFF. The CDR3 nucleotides are TGCGCCAGCAGCTTAGGACAGACCGGGGAGCTGTTTTTT.

The V and J genes are TRBV6-5 and TRBJ1-6; D is possibly TRBD1 (5 bases). Germline CDR1 MNHEY, CDR2 SVGAGI. Between the trimmed V and J ends, which lost 6 bases and 10 bases, there was a span of 16 bases. The CDR3 is made up of 14 amino acids. CDR3 loop: CASRKTDGGSPLHF. In DNA form, the CDR3 reads TGTGCCAGCAGGAAGACAGACGGCGGGTCACCCCTCCACTTT.

The chain has TRBV11-3 and TRBJ1-6; maybe TRBD1 (6 bases). Germline CDR1 reads SGHNT; CDR2 reads YENEEA. V lost 5 bases, J lost 5 bases, and 16 bases lay in between. The CDR3 is made up of 16 amino acids. Here the CDR3 reads CASSRTRGAHNSPLHF. As DNA, the CDR3 is TGTGCCAGCAGCCGCACGAGGGGGGCCCATAATTCACCCCTCCACTTT.

This chain links TRBV14 with TRBJ1-2; a possible D gene is TRBD1 (6 bases). V was trimmed by 1 base and J by 6 bases, leaving 15 bases between them. CDR1 and CDR2 from the germline V gene are SGHDN and FVKESK. The CDR3 runs to 15 residues. As DNA, the CDR3 is TGTGCCAGCAGCCAAGCCACCACAGGGATTCATGGCTACACCTTC. Encoded protein: CASSQATTGIHGYTF.

V gene TRBV6-1 combines with J gene TRBJ1-2; D is unresolved. This CDR3 contains 14 residues. Between the trimmed V and J ends, which lost 2 bases and 2 bases, there was a span of 9 bases. The V gene's germline CDR1 is MNHNS and CDR2 SASEGT. The CDR3 loop is CASSEFGGNYGYTF. The CDR3 bases are TGTGCCAGCAGTGAATTCGGAGGGAACTATGGCTACACCTTC.

The rearrangement uses TRBV10-3 and TRBJ2-5; 11 bases line up with TRBD2. From germline, CDR1 is ENHRY and CDR2 SYGVKD. The CDR3 loop spans 15 amino acids. The trim removed 3 bases at V and 3 bases at J, leaving 3 bases unmatched. Written as DNA, the CDR3 is TGTGCCATCAGTGACCCTAGCGGGGGGAAAGAGACCCAGTACTTC. This codes for CAISDPSGGKETQYF.